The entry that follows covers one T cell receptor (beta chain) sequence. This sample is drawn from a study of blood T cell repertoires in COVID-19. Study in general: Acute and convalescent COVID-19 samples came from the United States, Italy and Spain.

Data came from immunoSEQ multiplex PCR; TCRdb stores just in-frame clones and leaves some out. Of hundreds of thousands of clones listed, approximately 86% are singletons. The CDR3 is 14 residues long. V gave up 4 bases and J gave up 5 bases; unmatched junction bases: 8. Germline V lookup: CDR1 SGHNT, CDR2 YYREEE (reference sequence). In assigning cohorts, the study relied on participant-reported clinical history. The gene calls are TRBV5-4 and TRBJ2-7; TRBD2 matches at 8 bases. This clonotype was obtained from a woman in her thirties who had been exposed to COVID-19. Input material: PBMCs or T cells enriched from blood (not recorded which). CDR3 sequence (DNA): TGTGCCAGCAGCCCGGGGGGGGCCAAGGACGAGCAGTACTTC. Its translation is CASSPGGAKDEQYF.